This T cell receptor beta chain was observed in a study of blood T cells in healthy people across ages. A minimum of 6 micrograms of total RNA was extracted per sample. A second about 7 to 12 cycle PCR used barcoded and J-beta primers. Carrying 12 random nucleotides, a template-switch adaptor labeled each individual cDNA molecule. MiXCR was run by TCRdb on the 5' RACE reads, yielding one entry per CDR3 protein. Among about 290,000 distinct CDR3 sequences listed, 25% to 30% were seen once. This clonotype was picked up many times. The sequence was collected from a woman aged 65 to 85 in good health. Sequences were obtained from blood.

CDR3 protein: CATSRDLGETQYF. CDR3 coding DNA: TGTGCCACCAGCAGGGACCTGGGGGAGACCCAGTACTTC. This chain joins TRBV15 and TRBJ2-5; no clear D. Germline V gene sequence: CDR1 LNHNV, CDR2 YYDKDF (reference sequence). The CDR3 runs to 13 residues. V shed 3 bases and J shed 5 bases, with 10 bases lying between them.